The 19 T cell receptor beta chains given below trace back to one sample, sequenced in a study of control samples from healthy donors and cancer patients. Produced via immunoSEQ multiplex PCR; TCRdb's table is partial and in-frame only. The table records about 120,000 clones, 90% of them present only once. The sequenced material came from blood. These receptors were obtained from a man aged 35 to 55 in good health.

The chain recombines TRBV3-1 (or the pseudogene TRBV3-2) with TRBJ2-5; TRBD2 is a possible D gene (6 bases). Per the germline V gene, CDR1 is LGHDT and CDR2 is YNNKEL (reference sequence). This CDR3 is built from 12 residues. Trimming shortened V by 0 bases and J by 12 bases, and 11 bases separated the two germline ends. The CDR3 bases are TGTGCCAGCAGCCAAGATGGGTCGGGGGAGTACTTC. It encodes CASSQDGSGEYF.

The chain links TRBV19 to TRBJ1-2; the D gene is possibly TRBD1 (5 bases). The length of the CDR3 is 15 residues. Germline-derived CDR1 and CDR2 are LNHDA and SQIVND (reference sequence). V was trimmed by 6 bases and J by 4 bases, leaving 18 bases between them. This CDR3 is CASRTGTDGPYGYTF. The CDR3 coding sequence is TGTGCCAGTAGGACGGGGACCGACGGACCCTATGGCTACACCTTC.

The V call is TRBV6-5, the J call TRBJ1-6; D not certain. The length of the CDR3 is 15 residues. The V end lost 7 bases, the J end lost 0 bases, and 10 bases lay between the germline ends. Germline-derived CDR1 and CDR2 are MNHEY and SVGAGI. CDR3 protein: CASTPTGSYNSPLHF. DNA for the CDR3: TGTGCCAGCACCCCGACGGGCTCCTATAATTCACCCCTCCACTTT.

This chain joins TRBV6-1 and TRBJ2-3; 8 bases are a match to TRBD2. The CDR3 extends over 18 amino acids. CDR1 and CDR2 (germline): MNHNS, SASEGT. The junction had 12 bases not matched to a gene; V was cut back by 4 bases and J by 0 bases. In nucleotides, the CDR3 is TGTGCCAGCAGTGCGCCCCTACGGGGGGGGCCTAGCACAGATACGCAGTATTTT. This gives the protein CASSAPLRGGPSTDTQYF.

This chain links TRBV2 with TRBJ1-6; D is possibly TRBD1 (5 bases). Between the trimmed V and J ends, which lost 8 bases and 10 bases, there was a span of 15 bases. The CDR3 consists of 13 residues. Germline loops: CDR1 SNHLY, CDR2 FYNNEI. The CDR3 DNA is TGTGCCAGCCGGGTGGAAGGGGACTCACCCCTCCACTTT. Amino acid sequence: CASRVEGDSPLHF. Filled out from reference TRBV2 and TRBJ1-6, the complete variable domain reads EPEVTQTPSHQVTQMGQEVILRCVPISNHLYFYWYRQILGQKVEFLVSFYNNEISEKSEIFDDQFSVERPDGSNFTLKIRSTKLEDSAMYFCASRVEGDSPLHFGNGTRLTVT.

CDR3 region: CASSQEDGSVETQYF. DNA for the CDR3: TGTGCCAGCAGCCAAGAAGACGGTTCCGTAGAGACCCAGTACTTC. V is TRBV3-1 (or the pseudogene TRBV3-2) and J is TRBJ2-5; no firm D call. The CDR3 runs to 15 residues. V lost 0 bases to trimming and J lost 4 bases, with 12 bases between them. Germline V CDR1 and CDR2: LGHDT, YNNKEL (reference sequence).

The rearrangement links TRBV27 to TRBJ2-1; 11 bases are a match to TRBD2. V gave up 2 bases and J gave up 4 bases; unmatched junction bases: 1. Germline V gene sequence: CDR1 MNHEY, CDR2 SMNVEV (reference sequence). This CDR3 comprises 15 residues. The CDR3 reads CASSLRTSGYNEQFF. In DNA, the CDR3 is TGTGCCAGCAGTTTAAGGACTAGCGGGTACAATGAGCAGTTCTTC.

V usage is TRBV4-1 and J usage is TRBJ2-7; a possible D gene is TRBD2 (5 bases). Looked up from germline, CDR1 is MGHRA and CDR2 is YSYEKL. The V end lost 1 base, the J end lost 2 bases, and 12 bases lay between the germline ends. This CDR3 has 15 residues. The CDR3 protein is CASSQGPERAYEQYF. In DNA form, the CDR3 reads TGCGCCAGCAGCCAAGGGCCCGAGAGGGCCTACGAGCAGTACTTC.

This chain joins TRBV12-3 or TRBV12-4 and TRBJ1-5; D is undetermined. V lost 10 bases and J 0 bases, leaving 10 bases between the germline ends. This CDR3 is 13 amino acids long. CDR3 bases: TGTGCCACCAAAGTAGGTAGCAATCAGCCCCAGCATTTT. This codes for CATKVGSNQPQHF.

The chain combines TRBV7-9 with TRBJ2-1, with D possibly being TRBD1 (6 bases). Germline lookup yields CDR1 SEHNR and CDR2 FQNEAQ (reference sequence). V shed 4 bases and J shed 0 bases, with 10 bases lying between them. This CDR3 spans 15 amino acids. The CDR3 nucleotides read TGTGCCAGCAGCTCGGGACAAAGCTCCTACAATGAGCAGTTCTTC. Its protein is CASSSGQSSYNEQFF.

The table lists this clone with a few counts. The chain is built from TRBV2 and TRBJ2-3, with 7 bases fitting TRBD1. With 4 bases clipped from V and 2 bases from J, the junction kept 3 bases outside the gene matches. The CDR3 covers 14 residues. Looked up from germline, CDR1 is SNHLY and CDR2 is FYNNEI. The CDR3 bases are TGTGCCAGCAGTGCGGGACAGCCCACAGATACGCAGTATTTT. The encoded protein is CASSAGQPTDTQYF.

The chain is built from TRBV7-6 and TRBJ2-7, with 7 positions matching TRBD1. The CDR3 is 15 residues long. Germline CDR1 reads SGHVS; CDR2 reads FNYEAQ. Trimming cost V 1 base and J 2 bases; bases outside gene matches: 5. The CDR3 loop is CASSLVGTAAYEQYF. CDR3 coding DNA: TGTGCCAGCAGCTTAGTAGGGACAGCCGCCTACGAGCAGTACTTC.

The chain joins TRBV5-4 to TRBJ2-1, with a tentative D call TRBD1 (6 bases). The V and J ends lost 0 bases and 8 bases respectively, with 12 bases between them. This CDR3 contains 14 residues. The germline V gene has CDR1 SGHNT and CDR2 YYREEE (reference sequence). The CDR3 reads CASSLDRVVDEQFF. CDR3 coding DNA: TGTGCCAGCAGCTTGGACAGGGTTGTGGATGAGCAGTTCTTC.

This rearrangement joins TRBV11-2 to TRBJ2-7; 9 bases are shared with TRBD1. The ends lost 1 base at V and 1 base at J; junction bases unmatched: 5. CDR3 length: 16 amino acids. Per the germline V gene, CDR1 is SGHAT and CDR2 is FQNNGV. The CDR3 protein is CASSLASGTGSYEQYF. The CDR3 DNA reads as TGTGCCAGCAGCTTAGCATCCGGGACAGGGTCCTACGAGCAGTACTTC.

This clone has more than one count but fewer than ten. The rearrangement uses TRBV10-3 and TRBJ1-6; 9 bases align to TRBD1. The CDR3 length is 16 residues. Losses at the gene ends were 5 bases for V and 0 bases for J; bases not matched to a gene: 2. Germline CDR1 ENHRY, CDR2 SYGVKD. The CDR3 is CAISRTGDSYNSPLHF. CDR3 bases: TGTGCCATCAGTAGGACAGGGGACTCCTATAATTCACCCCTCCACTTT.

This chain joins TRBV7-8 and TRBJ2-2; D gene unclear. The germline gives CDR1 SGHVS, CDR2 FQNEAQ. The germline V and J ends were trimmed by 5 bases and 1 base, with 14 bases remaining between them. The CDR3 runs 16 residues. The CDR3 DNA sequence: TGTGCCAGCAGCCCGCGGAGCTGGGGGAACACCGGGGAGCTGTTTTTT. Translated: CASSPRSWGNTGELFF.

The chain has TRBV6-6 and TRBJ2-7, with TRBD2 identical over 9 bases. Germline V gene lookup returns CDR1 MNHNY and CDR2 SVGAGI (reference sequence). This CDR3 has 14 amino acids. Trimming at V came to 4 bases and at J to 3 bases, leaving 4 bases not matched to a gene. In DNA form, the CDR3 reads TGTGCCAGCAGTTCGGGACTAGCTCTCTACGAGCAGTACTTC. Translation: CASSSGLALYEQYF.

In this sample, this clone turned up once. V and J are TRBV5-4 and TRBJ2-7, with 11 bases aligning to TRBD1. The germline gives CDR1 SGHNT, CDR2 YYREEE (reference sequence). J gave up 5 bases and V 1 base, and 2 bases lay outside the gene matches. CDR3 length: 14 residues. CDR3 region: CASSLWDRGDEQYF. CDR3 in DNA: TGTGCCAGCAGCTTGTGGGACAGGGGGGACGAGCAGTACTTC.

The chain joins TRBV18 to TRBJ1-1, with TRBD1 matching over 8 bases. This CDR3 is 18 amino acids long. Germline loops: CDR1 KGHSH, CDR2 LQKENI. The ends lost 1 base at V and 2 bases at J; junction bases unmatched: 12. This CDR3 is CASSPLRQTGASNTEAFF. The CDR3 region has the DNA TGTGCCAGCTCACCACTTCGGCAGACAGGGGCCAGCAACACTGAAGCTTTCTTT.